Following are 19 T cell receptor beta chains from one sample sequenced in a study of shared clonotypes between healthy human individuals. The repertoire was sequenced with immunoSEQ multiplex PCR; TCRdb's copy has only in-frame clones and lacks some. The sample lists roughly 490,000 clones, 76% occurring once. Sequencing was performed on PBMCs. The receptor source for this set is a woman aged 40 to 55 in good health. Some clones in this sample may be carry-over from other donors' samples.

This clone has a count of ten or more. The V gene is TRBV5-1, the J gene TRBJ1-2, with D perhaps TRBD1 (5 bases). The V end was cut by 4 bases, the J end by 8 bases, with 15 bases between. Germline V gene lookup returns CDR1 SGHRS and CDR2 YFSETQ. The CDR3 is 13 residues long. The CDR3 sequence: CASSPVGARGYTF. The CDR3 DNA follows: TGCGCCAGCAGCCCGGTCGGGGCACGGGGCTACACCTTC.

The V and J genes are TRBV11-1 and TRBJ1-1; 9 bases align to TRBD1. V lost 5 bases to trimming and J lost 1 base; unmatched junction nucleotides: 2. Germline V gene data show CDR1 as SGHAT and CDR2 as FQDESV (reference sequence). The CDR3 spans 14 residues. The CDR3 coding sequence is TGTGCCAGCAGCCGACAGGGGGGGAACACTGAAGCTTTCTTT. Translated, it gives CASSRQGGNTEAFF.

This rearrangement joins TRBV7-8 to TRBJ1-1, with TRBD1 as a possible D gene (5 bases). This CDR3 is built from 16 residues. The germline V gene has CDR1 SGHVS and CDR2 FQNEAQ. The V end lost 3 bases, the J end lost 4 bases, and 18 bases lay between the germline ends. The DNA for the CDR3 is TGTGCCAGCAGCTTCAGGGTAATCCCGGGGGGCACTGAAGCTTTCTTT. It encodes CASSFRVIPGGTEAFF.

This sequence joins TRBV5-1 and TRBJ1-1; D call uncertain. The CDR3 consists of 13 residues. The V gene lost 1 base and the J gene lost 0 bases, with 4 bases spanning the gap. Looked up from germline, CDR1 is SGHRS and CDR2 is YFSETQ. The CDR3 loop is CASSLSVNTEAFF. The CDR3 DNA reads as TGCGCCAGCAGCTTGTCCGTGAACACTGAAGCTTTCTTT. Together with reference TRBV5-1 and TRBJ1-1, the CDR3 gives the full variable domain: KAGVTQTPRYLIKTRGQQVTLSCSPISGHRSVSWYQQTPGQGLQFLFEYFSETQRNKGNFPGRFSGRQFSNSRSEMNVSTLELGDSALYLCASSLSVNTEAFFGQGTRLTVV.

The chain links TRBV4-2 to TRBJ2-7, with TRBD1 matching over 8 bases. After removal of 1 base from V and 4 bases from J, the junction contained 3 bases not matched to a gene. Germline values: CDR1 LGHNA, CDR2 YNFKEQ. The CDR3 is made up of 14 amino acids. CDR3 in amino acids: CASSQGTGKYEQYF. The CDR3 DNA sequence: TGTGCCAGCAGCCAAGGGACAGGGAAATACGAGCAGTACTTC.

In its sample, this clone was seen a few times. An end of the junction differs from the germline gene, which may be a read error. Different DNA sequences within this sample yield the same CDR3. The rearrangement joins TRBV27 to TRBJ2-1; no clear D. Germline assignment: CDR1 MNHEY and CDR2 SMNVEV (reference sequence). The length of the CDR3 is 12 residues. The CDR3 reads CASSSLYNEQFF. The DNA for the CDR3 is TGTGCTAGCAGTTCCCTCTACAATGAGCAGTTCTTC.

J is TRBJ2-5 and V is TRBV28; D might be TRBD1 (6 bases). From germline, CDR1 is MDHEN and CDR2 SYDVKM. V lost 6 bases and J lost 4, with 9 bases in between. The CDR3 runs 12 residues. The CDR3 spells CASRQGRETQYF. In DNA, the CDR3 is TGTGCCAGCAGGCAGGGGCGAGAGACCCAGTACTTC.

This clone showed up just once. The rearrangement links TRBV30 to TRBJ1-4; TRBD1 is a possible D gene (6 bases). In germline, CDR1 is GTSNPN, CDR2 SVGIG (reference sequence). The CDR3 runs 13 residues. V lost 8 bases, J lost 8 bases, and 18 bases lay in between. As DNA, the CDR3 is TGTGCCCAAGAGGGGGACGGGAGGGAAAAACTGTTTTTT. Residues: CAQEGDGREKLFF.

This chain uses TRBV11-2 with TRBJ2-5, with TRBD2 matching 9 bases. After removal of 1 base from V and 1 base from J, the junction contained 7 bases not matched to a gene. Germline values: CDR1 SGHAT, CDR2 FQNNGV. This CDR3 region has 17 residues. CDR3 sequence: CASSLGKASGVQETQYF. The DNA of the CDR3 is TGTGCCAGCAGCTTAGGCAAGGCTAGCGGGGTCCAAGAGACCCAGTACTTC.

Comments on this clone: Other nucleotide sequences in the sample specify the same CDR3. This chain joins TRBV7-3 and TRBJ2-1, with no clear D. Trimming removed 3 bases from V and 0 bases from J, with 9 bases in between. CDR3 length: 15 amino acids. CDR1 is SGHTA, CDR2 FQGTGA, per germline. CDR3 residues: CASSFGGSSYNEQFF. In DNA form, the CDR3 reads TGTGCCAGCAGCTTTGGCGGAAGCTCCTACAATGAGCAGTTCTTC. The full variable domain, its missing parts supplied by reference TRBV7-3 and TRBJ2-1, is GAGVSQTPSNKVTEKGKYVELRCDPISGHTALYWYRQSLGQGPEFLIYFQGTGAADDSGLPNDRFFAVRPEGSVSTLKIQRTERGDSAVYLCASSFGGSSYNEQFFGPGTRLTVL.

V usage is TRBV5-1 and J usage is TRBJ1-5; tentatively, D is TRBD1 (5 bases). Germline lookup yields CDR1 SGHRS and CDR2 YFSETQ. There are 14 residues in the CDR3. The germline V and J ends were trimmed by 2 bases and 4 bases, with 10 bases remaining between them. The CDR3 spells CASSLRGGNQPQHF. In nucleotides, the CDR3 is TGCGCCAGCAGCTTAAGGGGCGGGAATCAGCCCCAGCATTTT.

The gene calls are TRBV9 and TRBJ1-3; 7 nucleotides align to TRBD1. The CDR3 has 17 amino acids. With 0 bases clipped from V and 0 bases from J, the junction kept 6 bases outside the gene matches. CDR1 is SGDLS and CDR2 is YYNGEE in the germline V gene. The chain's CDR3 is CASSVEGQLYSGNTIYF. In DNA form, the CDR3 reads TGTGCCAGCAGCGTAGAGGGACAGCTATACTCTGGAAACACCATATATTTT.

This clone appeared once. CDR3 DNA: TGTGCCAGCAGCGCGGGGGACAACCCTAACTATGGCTACACCTTC. This translates into CASSAGDNPNYGYTF. This chain uses TRBV9 with TRBJ1-2, with a possible D match to TRBD1 (6 bases). Germline V gene sequence: CDR1 SGDLS, CDR2 YYNGEE. The CDR3 covers 15 residues. Between the trimmed V and J ends, which lost 3 bases and 0 bases, there was a span of 12 bases.

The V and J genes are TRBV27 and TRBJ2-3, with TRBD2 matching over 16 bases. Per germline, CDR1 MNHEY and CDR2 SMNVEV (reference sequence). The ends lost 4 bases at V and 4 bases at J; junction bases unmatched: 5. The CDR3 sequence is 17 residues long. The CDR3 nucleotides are TGTGCCAGCAGTTCGGGACTAGCGGGAGGGTGGGCAGATACGCAGTATTTT. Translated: CASSSGLAGGWADTQYF.

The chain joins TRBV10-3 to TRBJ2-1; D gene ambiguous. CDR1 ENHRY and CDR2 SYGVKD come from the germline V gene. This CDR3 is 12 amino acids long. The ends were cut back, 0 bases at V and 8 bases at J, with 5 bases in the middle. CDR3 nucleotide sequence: TGTGCCATCAGTGAGTCTGTAGATGAGCAGTTCTTC. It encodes CAISESVDEQFF.

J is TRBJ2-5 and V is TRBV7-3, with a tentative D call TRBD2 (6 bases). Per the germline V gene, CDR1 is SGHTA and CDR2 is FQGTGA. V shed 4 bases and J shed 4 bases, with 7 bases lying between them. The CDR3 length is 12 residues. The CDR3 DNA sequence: TGTGCCAGCAGCTCCGGGGGAGAGACCCAGTACTTC. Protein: CASSSGGETQYF.

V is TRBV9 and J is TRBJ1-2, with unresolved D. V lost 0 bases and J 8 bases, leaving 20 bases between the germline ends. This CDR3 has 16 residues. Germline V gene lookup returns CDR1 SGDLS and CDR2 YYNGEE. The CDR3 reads CASSVDPHHGPRGYTF. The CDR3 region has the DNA TGTGCCAGCAGCGTAGACCCCCACCACGGACCTAGGGGCTACACCTTC.

The CDR3 region has the DNA TGTGCCAGCAGTCCGCGGGGCTATGGCTACACCTTC. Translation: CASSPRGYGYTF. The gene calls are TRBV28 and TRBJ1-2, with D unresolved. The germline V and J ends were trimmed by 5 bases and 4 bases, with 8 bases remaining between them. Germline CDR1 reads MDHEN; CDR2 reads SYDVKM. The CDR3 loop spans 12 amino acids.

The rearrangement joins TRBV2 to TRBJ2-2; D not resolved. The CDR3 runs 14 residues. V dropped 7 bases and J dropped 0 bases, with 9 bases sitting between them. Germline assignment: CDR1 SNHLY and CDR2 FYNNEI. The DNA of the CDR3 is TGTGCCAGCAAGGGTCTCGCGAACACCGGGGAGCTGTTTTTT. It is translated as CASKGLANTGELFF.